This T cell receptor beta chain was sequenced for a study of shared clonotypes between healthy human individuals. Findings of the study overall: What rarefaction showed was incomplete sorted-subset sequencing despite large depth.

Comments on this clone: What it recognizes is unknown.

A CD45RA-negative memory subset and a CD45RA+ naive subset were separated from the CD4+ cells. Researchers ran the assay at a deep level. Original processing notes: Filtering differed for immunoSEQ, which gave only junction sequences without quality scores. The repertoire was sequenced with immunoSEQ multiplex PCR; TCRdb's copy has only in-frame clones and lacks some. V and J calls and clone size follow that table, whereas D and trimming were derived from the DNA. The sample records about 2,500,000 clones, approximately 92% being singletons. The specimen was naive CD4+ T cells sorted from blood. Subset of the sample: CD45RA+ positively selected. This receptor was taken from a man aged 18 to 30 in good health.

CDR3 in DNA: TGTGCCAGCTCCCCGGCGCCTCAGAGGGAGCAGTTCTTC. Encoded protein: CASSPAPQREQFF. The chain employs TRBV18 and TRBJ2-1; D unclear. This CDR3 region has 13 residues. V shed 6 bases and J shed 10 bases, with 16 bases lying between them. The germline gives CDR1 KGHSH, CDR2 LQKENI.